This T cell receptor (beta chain) was documented in a study of T cell responses to AZD1222 COVID-19 vaccine. Findings of the study overall: A mostly white British donor set with more females was recruited, and clonal diversity was possibly underestimated. AZD1222 recipients seropositive at baseline numbered only five to seven.

Sequencing used immunoSEQ multiplex PCR; TCRdb keeps in-frame clones, though not all of them. The data hold 100,000 to 150,000 clones, with roughly 86% observed a single time. CDR1 and CDR2 (germline): MNHEY, SVGEGT. The ends were cut back, 5 bases at V and 2 bases at J, with 13 bases in the middle. This CDR3 comprises 14 residues. With respect to this clone: Its specificity is not known.

This sequence originates from an adult in good health. The chain joins TRBV6-2 or TRBV6-3 to TRBJ2-7; a weak D match, TRBD2 (6 bases). This specimen consisted of peripheral blood, obtained on day 0 of AZD1222 vaccination. CDR3 DNA: TGTGCCAGCAGTCAGACTAGTTTGGCCTACGAGCAGTACTTC. It translates to CASSQTSLAYEQYF.